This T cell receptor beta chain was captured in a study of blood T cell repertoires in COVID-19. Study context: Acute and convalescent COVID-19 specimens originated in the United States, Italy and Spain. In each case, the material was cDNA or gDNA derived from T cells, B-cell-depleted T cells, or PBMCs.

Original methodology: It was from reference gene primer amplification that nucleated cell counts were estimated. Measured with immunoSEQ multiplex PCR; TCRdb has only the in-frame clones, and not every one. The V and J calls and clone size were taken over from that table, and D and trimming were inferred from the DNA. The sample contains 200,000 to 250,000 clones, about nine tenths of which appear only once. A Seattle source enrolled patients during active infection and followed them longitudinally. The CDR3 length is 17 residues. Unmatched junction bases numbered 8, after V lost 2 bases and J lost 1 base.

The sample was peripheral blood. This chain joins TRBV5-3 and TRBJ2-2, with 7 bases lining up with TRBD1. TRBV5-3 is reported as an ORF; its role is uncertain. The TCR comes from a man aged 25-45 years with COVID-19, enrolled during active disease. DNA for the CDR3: TGTGCCAGAAGCTTTAGAACCGGGACAGTGAACACCGGGGAGCTGTTTTTT. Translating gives CARSFRTGTVNTGELFF.